Reported below is one T cell receptor (beta chain). This sample was taken from a study of OX40 agonist ivuxolimab in advanced cancers. Profiled with immunoSEQ multiplex PCR; TCRdb holds only in-frame clones, not every one. Here the sample spans 55,000 to 75,000 clones, 92% being singletons. CDR3 size: 18 residues. Trimming took 2 bases from V and 0 from J; bases not matched to a gene: 10. CDR1 is SGHAT and CDR2 is FQNNGV in the germline V gene. The specimen was CD4+ or CD8+ T cells sorted from blood, collected in a trial of the OX40 agonist ivuxolimab. This TCR came from an adult with an advanced solid tumor such as melanoma, head and neck, liver or kidney cancer. The chain couples TRBV11-2 to TRBJ2-1, with 7 bases fitting TRBD2. The CDR3 sequence is CASSLTRLAESSYNEQFF. DNA for the CDR3: TGTGCCAGCAGCTTAACGAGGCTAGCGGAAAGCTCCTACAATGAGCAGTTCTTC.